This entry concerns a single T cell receptor (beta chain). The antigen is not known. This record belongs to a study of shared clonotypes between healthy human individuals. Study-wide context: Three plates were used per donor for CD4 naive, three for CD4 memory, two for CD8 naive and one for CD8 memory. Findings and caveats of the study: Four donors had about 5.1% of their naive CD4 clonotypes in common.

V lost 2 bases and J 0 bases, leaving 4 bases between the germline ends. This CDR3 has 13 amino acids. The V gene's germline CDR1 is MNHNY and CDR2 SVGAGI (reference sequence). Authors' data handling: Filtering of immunoSEQ junctional sequences could not match full-length read filtering. Some clones are missing from TCRdb's copy, which holds only in-frame ones; the method was immunoSEQ multiplex PCR. V, J and clone size reflect that table, while D and trimming were determined from the DNA. This table holds some 980,000 clones, over 75% found once. Splitting the CD4+ cells yielded a CD45RA+ naive subset and a CD45RA-negative memory subset.

The gene calls are TRBV6-6 and TRBJ1-2; D is ambiguous. The sample taken for sequencing was memory CD4+ T cells sorted from blood. Subset: CD45RA-negative fraction. This receptor was taken from a man between 18 and 35 years old in good health. CDR3 amino acids: CASSYQTNYGYTF. The CDR3 DNA reads TGTGCCAGCAGTTACCAGACTAACTATGGCTACACCTTC.